The T cell receptor beta chain described here comes from a study of blood T cell repertoires in COVID-19. Study processing details: Cell counts per sample came from amplifying reference gene primers. Clones were read by immunoSEQ multiplex PCR, and TCRdb kept only the in-frame ones, dropping some. That table supplies the V and J calls and clone size; D and trimming were determined from the DNA. This repertoire shows approximately 270,000 clones, approximately 85% found once; its top ten account for under 2.5%. Germline values: CDR1 SGHNT, CDR2 YYREEE (reference sequence). J was trimmed by 4 bases and V by 3 bases; bases with no gene match: 5. This CDR3 comprises 16 residues.

The rearrangement uses TRBV5-4 and TRBJ2-5; 14 bases align to TRBD2. Sequencing input: PBMCs or T cells enriched from blood (not recorded which). The sequence was collected from a woman between 50 and 59 years old who had recovered from COVID-19. The CDR3 DNA reads TGTGCCAGCAGCTCCGGACTAGCGGGAGGATCAGAGACCCAGTACTTC. This gives the protein CASSSGLAGGSETQYF. Using reference TRBV5-4 and TRBJ2-5 for the parts outside the CDR3, the full variable domain is ETGVTQSPTHLIKTRGQQVTLRCSSQSGHNTVSWYQQALGQGPQFIFQYYREEENGRGNFPPRFSGLQFPNYSSELNVNALELDDSALYLCASSSGLAGGSETQYFGPGTRLLVL.